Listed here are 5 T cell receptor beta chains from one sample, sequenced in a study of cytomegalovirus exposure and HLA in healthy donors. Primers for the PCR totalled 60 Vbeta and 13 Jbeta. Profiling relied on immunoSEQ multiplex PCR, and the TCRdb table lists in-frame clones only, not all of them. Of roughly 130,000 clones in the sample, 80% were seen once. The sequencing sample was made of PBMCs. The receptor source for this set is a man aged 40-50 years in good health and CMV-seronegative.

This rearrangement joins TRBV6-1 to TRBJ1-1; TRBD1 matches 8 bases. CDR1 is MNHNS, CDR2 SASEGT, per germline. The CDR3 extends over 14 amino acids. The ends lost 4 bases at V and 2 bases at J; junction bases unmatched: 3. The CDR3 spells CASSVDRGNTEAFF. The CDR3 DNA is TGTGCCAGCAGTGTCGACAGGGGAAACACTGAAGCTTTCTTT.

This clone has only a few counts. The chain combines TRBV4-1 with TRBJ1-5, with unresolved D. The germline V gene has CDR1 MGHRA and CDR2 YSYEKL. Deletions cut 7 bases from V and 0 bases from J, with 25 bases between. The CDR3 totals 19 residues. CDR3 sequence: CASTPRIATTENSNQPQHF. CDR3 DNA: TGCGCCAGCACCCCTAGGATCGCGACTACAGAGAATAGCAATCAGCCCCAGCATTTT.

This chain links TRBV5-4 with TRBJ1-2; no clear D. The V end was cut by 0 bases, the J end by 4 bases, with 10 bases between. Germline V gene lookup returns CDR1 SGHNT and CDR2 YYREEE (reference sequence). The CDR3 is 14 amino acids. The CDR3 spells CASSLASGSYGYTF. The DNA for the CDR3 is TGTGCCAGCAGCTTGGCCTCGGGGAGCTATGGCTACACCTTC.

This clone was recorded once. As DNA, the CDR3 is TGTGCCAGCAGCTTAGGGACAGGGGGCTGGAACACTGAAGCTTTCTTT. Amino acids: CASSLGTGGWNTEAFF. The rearrangement links TRBV11-2 to TRBJ1-1; 11 positions match TRBD1. V shed 1 base, J shed 1 base, and the junction held 2 bases outside the gene matches. CDR3 length: 16 amino acids. In germline, CDR1 is SGHAT, CDR2 FQNNGV.

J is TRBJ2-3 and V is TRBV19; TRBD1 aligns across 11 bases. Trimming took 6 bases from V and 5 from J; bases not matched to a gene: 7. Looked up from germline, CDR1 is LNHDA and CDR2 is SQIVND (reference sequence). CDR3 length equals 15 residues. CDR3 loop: CASRGTGGGLDTQYF. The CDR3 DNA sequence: TGTGCCAGTAGAGGGACAGGGGGGGGTTTAGATACGCAGTATTTT.